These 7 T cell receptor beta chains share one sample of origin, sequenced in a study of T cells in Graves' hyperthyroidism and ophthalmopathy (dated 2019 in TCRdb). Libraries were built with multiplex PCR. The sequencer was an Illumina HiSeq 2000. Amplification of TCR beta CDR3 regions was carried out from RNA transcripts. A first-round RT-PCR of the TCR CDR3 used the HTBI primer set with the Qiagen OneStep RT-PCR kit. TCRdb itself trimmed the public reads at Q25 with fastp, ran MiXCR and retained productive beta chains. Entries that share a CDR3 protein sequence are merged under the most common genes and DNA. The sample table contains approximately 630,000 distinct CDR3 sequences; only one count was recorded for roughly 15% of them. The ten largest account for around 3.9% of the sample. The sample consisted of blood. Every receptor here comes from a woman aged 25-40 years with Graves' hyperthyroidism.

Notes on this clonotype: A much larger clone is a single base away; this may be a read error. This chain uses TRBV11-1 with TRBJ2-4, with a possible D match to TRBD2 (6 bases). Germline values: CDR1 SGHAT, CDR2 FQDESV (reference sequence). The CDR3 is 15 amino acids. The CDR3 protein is CASSWGDIAQNIQYF. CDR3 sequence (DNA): TGTGCCAGCAGCTGGGGGGATATAGCCCAAAACATTCAGTACTTC.

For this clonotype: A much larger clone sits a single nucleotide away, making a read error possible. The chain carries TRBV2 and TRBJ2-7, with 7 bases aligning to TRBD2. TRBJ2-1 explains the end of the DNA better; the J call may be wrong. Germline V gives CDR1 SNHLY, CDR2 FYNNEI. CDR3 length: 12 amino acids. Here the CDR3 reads CASSDRDYEQFF. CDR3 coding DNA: TGTGCCAGCAGTGACCGGGACTACGAGCAGTTCTTC.

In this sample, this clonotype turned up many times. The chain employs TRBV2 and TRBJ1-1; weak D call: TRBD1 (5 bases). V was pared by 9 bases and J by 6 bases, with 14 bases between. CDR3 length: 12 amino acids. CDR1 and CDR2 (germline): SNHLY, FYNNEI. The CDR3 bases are TGTGCCAGTCAAGGGGATTTCGCTGAAGCTTTCTTT. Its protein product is CASQGDFAEAFF.

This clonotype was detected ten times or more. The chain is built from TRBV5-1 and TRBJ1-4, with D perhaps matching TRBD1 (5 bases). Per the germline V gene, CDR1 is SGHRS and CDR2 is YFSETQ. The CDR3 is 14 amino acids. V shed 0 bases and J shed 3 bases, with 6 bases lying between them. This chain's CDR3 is CASSLEGANEKLFF. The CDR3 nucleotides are TGCGCCAGCAGCTTGGAAGGGGCTAATGAAAAACTGTTTTTT.

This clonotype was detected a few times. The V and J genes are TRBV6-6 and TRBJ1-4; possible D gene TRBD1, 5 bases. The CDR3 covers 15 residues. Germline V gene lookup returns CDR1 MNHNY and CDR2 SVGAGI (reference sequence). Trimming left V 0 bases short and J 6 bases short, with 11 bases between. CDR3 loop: CASSYSQGIDEKLFF. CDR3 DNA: TGTGCCAGCAGTTACTCGCAGGGAATTGATGAAAAACTGTTTTTT.

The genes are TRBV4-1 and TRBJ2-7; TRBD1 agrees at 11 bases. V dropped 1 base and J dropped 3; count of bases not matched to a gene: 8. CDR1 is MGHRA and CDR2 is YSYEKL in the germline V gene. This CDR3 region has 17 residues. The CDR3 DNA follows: TGCGCCAGCAGCCAAGGGAGTGGAGGGACAGGGGGCTACGAGCAGTACTTC. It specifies CASSQGSGGTGGYEQYF.

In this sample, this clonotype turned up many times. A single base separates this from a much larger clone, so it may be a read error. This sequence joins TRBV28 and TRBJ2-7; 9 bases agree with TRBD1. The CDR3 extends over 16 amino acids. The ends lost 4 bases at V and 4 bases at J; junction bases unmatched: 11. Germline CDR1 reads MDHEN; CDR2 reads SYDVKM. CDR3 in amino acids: CASSSLGTGRRYEQYF. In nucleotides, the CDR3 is TGTGCCAGCAGTTCTCTCGGGACAGGGCGAAGGTACGAGCAGTACTTC.